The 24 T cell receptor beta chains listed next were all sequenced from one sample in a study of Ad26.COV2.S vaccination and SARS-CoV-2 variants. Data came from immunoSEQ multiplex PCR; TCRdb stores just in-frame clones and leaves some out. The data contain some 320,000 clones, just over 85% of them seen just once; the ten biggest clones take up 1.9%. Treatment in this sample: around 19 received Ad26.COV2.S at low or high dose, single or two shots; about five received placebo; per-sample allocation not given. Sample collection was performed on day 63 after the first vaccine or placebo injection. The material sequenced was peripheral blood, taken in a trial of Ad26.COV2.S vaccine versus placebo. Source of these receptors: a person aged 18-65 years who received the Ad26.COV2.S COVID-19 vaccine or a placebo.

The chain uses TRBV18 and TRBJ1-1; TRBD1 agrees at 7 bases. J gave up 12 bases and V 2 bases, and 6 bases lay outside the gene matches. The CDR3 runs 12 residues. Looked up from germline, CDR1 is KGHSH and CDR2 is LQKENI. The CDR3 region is CASSPSQGETFF. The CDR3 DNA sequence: TGTGCCAGCTCACCAAGCCAGGGGGAGACTTTCTTT.

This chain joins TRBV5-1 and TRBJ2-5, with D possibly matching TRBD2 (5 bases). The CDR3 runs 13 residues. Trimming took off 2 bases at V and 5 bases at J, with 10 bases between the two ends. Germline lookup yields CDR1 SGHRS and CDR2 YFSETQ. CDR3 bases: TGCGCCAGCAGCTTTTCTACGGGGGAGACCCAGTACTTC. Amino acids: CASSFSTGETQYF.

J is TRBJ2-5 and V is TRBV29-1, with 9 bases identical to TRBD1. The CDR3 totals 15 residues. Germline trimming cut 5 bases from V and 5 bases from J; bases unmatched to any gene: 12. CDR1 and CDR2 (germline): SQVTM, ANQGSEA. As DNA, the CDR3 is TGCAGCGTTCAAACCGGGACAGGGTTGGGCGAGACCCAGTACTTC. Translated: CSVQTGTGLGETQYF. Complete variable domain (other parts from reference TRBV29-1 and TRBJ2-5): SAVISQKPSRDICQRGTSLTIQCQVDSQVTMMFWYRQQPGQSLTLIATANQGSEATYESGFVIDKFPISRPNLTFSTLTVSNMSPEDSSIYLCSVQTGTGLGETQYFGPGTRLLVL.

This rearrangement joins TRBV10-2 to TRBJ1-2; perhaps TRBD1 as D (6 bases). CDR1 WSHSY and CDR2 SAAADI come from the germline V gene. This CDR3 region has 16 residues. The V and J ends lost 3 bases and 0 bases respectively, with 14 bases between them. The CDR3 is CASSDGGRGANYGYTF. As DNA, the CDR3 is TGCGCCAGCAGTGATGGAGGGAGGGGGGCTAACTATGGCTACACCTTC.

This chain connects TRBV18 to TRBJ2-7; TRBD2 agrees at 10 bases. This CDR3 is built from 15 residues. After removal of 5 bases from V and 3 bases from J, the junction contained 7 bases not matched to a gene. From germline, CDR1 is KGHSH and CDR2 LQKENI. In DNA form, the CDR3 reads TGTGCCAGCTCATCCGGGGCTAGCGGGAGCTACGAGCAGTACTTC. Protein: CASSSGASGSYEQYF. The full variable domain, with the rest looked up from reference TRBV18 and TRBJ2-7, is NAGVMQNPRHLVRRRGQEARLRCSPMKGHSHVYWYRQLPEEGLKFMVYLQKENIIDESGMPKERFSAEFPKEGPSILRIQQVVRGDSAAYFCASSSGASGSYEQYFGPGTRLTVT.

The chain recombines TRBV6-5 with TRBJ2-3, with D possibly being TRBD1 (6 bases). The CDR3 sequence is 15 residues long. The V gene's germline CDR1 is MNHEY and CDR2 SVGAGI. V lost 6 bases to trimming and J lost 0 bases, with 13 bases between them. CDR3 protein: CASRLDRPSTDTQYF. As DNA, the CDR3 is TGTGCCAGCAGACTCGACAGGCCTAGCACAGATACGCAGTATTTT.

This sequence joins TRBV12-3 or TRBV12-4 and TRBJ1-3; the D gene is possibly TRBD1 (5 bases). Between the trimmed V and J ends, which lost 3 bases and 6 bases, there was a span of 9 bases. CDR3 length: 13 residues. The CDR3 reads CASSLGGTNTIYF. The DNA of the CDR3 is TGTGCCAGCAGTTTGGGAGGGACAAACACCATATATTTT.

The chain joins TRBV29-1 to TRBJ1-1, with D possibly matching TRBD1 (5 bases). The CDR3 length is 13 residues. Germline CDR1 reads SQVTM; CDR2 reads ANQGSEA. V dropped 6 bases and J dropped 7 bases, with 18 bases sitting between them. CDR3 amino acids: CSVTGTAVDEAFF. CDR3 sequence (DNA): TGCAGCGTGACCGGGACTGCCGTGGATGAAGCTTTCTTT.

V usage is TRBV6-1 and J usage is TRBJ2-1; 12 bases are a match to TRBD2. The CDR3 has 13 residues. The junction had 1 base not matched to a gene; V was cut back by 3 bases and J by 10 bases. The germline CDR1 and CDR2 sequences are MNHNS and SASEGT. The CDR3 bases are TGTGCCAGCAGTGAGACTAGCGGGGGAGAGCAGTTCTTC. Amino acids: CASSETSGGEQFF.

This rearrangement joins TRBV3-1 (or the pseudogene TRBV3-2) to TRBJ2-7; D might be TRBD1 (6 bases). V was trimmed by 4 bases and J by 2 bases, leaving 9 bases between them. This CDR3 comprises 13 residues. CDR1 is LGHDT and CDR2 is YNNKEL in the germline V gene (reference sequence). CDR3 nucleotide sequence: TGTGCCAGCAGCCCCTGGGGGCCCTACGAGCAGTACTTC. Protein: CASSPWGPYEQYF.

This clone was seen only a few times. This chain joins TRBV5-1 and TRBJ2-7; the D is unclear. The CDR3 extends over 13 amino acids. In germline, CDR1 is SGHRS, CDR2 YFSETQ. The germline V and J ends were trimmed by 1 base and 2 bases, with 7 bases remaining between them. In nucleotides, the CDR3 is TGCGCCAGCAGCTTGAAGGTGGCCTACGAGCAGTACTTC. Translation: CASSLKVAYEQYF.

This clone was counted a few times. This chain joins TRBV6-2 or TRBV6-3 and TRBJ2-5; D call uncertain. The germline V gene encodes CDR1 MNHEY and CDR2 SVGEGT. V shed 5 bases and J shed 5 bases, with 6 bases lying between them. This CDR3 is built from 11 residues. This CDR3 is CASSQRETQYF. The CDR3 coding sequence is TGTGCCAGCAGTCAACGGGAGACCCAGTACTTC.

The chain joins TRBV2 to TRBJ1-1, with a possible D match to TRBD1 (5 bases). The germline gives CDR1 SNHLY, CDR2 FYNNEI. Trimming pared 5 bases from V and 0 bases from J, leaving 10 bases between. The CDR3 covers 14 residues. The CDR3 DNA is TGTGCCAGCAGTCGGGGACGGATGAACACTGAAGCTTTCTTT. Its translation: CASSRGRMNTEAFF. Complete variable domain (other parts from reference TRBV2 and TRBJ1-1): EPEVTQTPSHQVTQMGQEVILRCVPISNHLYFYWYRQILGQKVEFLVSFYNNEISEKSEIFDDQFSVERPDGSNFTLKIRSTKLEDSAMYFCASSRGRMNTEAFFGQGTRLTVV.

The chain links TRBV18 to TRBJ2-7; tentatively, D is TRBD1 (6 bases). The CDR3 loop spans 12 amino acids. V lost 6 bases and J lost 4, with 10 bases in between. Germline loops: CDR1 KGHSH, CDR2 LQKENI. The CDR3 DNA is TGTGCCAGCTCCCCAGACAGGTACGAGCAGTACTTC. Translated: CASSPDRYEQYF. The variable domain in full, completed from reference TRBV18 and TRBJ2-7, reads NAGVMQNPRHLVRRRGQEARLRCSPMKGHSHVYWYRQLPEEGLKFMVYLQKENIIDESGMPKERFSAEFPKEGPSILRIQQVVRGDSAAYFCASSPDRYEQYFGPGTRLTVT.

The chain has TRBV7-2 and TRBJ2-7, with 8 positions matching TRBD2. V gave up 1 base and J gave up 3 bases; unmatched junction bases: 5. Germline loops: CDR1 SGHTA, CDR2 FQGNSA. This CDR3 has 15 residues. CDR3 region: CASSLVPSGFYEQYF. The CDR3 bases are TGTGCCAGCAGCTTAGTACCTAGCGGGTTCTACGAGCAGTACTTC.

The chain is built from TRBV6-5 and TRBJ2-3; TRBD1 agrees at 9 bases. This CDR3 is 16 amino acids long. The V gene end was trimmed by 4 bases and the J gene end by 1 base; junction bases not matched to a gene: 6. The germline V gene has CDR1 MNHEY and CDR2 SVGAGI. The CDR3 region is CASSSNRGRGTDTQYF. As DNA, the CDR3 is TGTGCCAGCAGTTCGAACAGGGGGCGCGGCACAGATACGCAGTATTTT.

CDR3 nucleotides: TGTGCCAGTAGTATATCAGGGGGCTATGGCTACACCTTC. The encoded protein is CASSISGGYGYTF. V usage is TRBV19 and J usage is TRBJ1-2; 7 positions agree with TRBD1. The CDR3 runs to 13 residues. Germline V gene lookup returns CDR1 LNHDA and CDR2 SQIVND (reference sequence). With 2 bases clipped from V and 4 bases from J, the junction kept 1 base outside the gene matches.

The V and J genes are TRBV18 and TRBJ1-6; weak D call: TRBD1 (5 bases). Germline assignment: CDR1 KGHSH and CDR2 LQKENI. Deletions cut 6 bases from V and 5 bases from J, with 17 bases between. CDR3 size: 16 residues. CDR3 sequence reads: CASSPMQGLNNSPLHF. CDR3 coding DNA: TGTGCCAGCTCCCCAATGCAGGGTTTGAATAATTCACCCCTCCACTTT.

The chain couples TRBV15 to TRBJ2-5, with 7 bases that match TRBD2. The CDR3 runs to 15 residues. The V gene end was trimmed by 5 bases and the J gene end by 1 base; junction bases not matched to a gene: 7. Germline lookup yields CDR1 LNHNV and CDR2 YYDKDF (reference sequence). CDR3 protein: CATSPEGLIQETQYF. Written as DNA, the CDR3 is TGTGCCACCAGCCCTGAGGGACTAATCCAAGAGACCCAGTACTTC.

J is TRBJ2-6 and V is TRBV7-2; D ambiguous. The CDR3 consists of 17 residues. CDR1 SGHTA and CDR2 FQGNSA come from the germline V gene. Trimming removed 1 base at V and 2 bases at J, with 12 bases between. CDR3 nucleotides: TGTGCCAGCAGCTTAGTTGGGTCCTCCACTGGGGCCAACGTCCTGACTTTC. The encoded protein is CASSLVGSSTGANVLTF.

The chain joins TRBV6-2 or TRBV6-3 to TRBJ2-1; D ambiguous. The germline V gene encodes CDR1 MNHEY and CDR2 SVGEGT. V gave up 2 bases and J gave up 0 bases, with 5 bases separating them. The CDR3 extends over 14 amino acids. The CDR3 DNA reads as TGTGCCAGCAGTTACCCAGGCTCCTACAATGAGCAGTTCTTC. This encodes CASSYPGSYNEQFF.

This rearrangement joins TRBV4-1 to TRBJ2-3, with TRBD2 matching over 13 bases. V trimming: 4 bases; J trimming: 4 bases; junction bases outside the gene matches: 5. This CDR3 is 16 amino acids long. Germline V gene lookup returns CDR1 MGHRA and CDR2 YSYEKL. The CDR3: CASSRQTSGGPDTQYF. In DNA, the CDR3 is TGCGCCAGCAGCCGTCAGACTAGCGGGGGGCCAGATACGCAGTATTTT.

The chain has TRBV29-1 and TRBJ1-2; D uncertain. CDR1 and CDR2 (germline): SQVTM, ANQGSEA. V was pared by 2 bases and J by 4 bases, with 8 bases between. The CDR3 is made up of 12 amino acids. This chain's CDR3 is CSVEFRTYGYTF. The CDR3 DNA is TGCAGCGTTGAATTCAGGACCTATGGCTACACCTTC.

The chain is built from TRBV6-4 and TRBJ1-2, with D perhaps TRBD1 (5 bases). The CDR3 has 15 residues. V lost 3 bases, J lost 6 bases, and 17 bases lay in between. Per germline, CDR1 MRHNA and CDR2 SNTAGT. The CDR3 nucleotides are TGTGCCAGCAGTGATGGTAGACATTTAGGGGATGGCTACACCTTC. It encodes CASSDGRHLGDGYTF.